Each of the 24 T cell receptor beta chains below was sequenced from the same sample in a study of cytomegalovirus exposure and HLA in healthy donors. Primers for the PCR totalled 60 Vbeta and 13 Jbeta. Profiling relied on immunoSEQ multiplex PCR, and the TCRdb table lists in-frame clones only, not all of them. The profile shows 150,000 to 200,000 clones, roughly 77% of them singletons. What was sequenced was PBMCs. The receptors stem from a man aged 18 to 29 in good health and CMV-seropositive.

CDR3 bases: TGTGCCAGCAGTTCCCTAACTACTAACTATGGCTACACCTTC. This sequence encodes CASSSLTTNYGYTF. This chain joins TRBV28 and TRBJ1-2, with D hard to call. The germline V gene has CDR1 MDHEN and CDR2 SYDVKM. V was cut by 4 bases and J by 0 bases, with 9 bases left in between. This CDR3 has 14 amino acids.

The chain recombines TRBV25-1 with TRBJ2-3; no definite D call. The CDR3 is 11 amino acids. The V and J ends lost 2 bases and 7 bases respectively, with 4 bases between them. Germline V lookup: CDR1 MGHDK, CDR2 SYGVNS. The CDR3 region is CASSEPNTQYF. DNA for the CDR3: TGTGCCAGCAGTGAACCAAATACGCAGTATTTT. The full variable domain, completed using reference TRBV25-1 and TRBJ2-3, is EADIYQTPRYLVIGTGKKITLECSQTMGHDKMYWYQQDPGMELHLIHYSYGVNSTEKGDLSSESTVSRIRTEHFPLTLESARPSHTSQYLCASSEPNTQYFGPGTRLTVL.

CDR3 DNA: TGTGCCAGCAGTTTATCCGGGAGGGCCGGTTTTTACGAGCAGTACTTC. It yields the protein CASSLSGRAGFYEQYF. J is TRBJ2-7 and V is TRBV27; 8 nucleotides agree with TRBD2. J lost 4 bases, V lost 0 bases, and 8 bases had no gene match. CDR1 is MNHEY and CDR2 is SMNVEV in the germline V gene (reference sequence). The CDR3 covers 16 residues.

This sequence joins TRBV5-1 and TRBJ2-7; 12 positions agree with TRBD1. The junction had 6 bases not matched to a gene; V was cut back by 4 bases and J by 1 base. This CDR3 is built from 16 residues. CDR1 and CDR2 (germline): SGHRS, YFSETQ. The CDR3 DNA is TGCGCCAGCAGCGCCGGGACAGGGGGCTTGTCCTACGAGCAGTACTTC. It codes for CASSAGTGGLSYEQYF.

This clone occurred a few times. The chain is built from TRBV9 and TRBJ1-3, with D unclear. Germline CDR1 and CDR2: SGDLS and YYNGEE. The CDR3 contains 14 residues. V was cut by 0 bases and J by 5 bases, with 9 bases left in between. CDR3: CASSVGGGRNTIYF. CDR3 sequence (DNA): TGTGCCAGCAGCGTAGGCGGAGGCAGAAACACCATATATTTT.

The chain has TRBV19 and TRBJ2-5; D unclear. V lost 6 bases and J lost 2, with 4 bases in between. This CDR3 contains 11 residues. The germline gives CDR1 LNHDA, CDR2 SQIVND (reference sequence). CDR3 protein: CASSLQETQYF. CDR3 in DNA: TGTGCCAGTAGCCTGCAAGAGACCCAGTACTTC.

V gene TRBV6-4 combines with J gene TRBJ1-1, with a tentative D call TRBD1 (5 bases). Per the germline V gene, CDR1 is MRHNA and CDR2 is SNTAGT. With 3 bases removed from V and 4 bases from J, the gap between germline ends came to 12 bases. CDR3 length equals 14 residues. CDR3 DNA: TGTGCCAGCAGTGAGTTGGGGGGAATCACTGAAGCTTTCTTT. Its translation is CASSELGGITEAFF.

Written as DNA, the CDR3 is TGCGCCAGCAGCCAGAGGACTAGCGGGAGTTCCGGGGAGCTGTTTTTT. Translated, it gives CASSQRTSGSSGELFF. This chain uses TRBV4-1 with TRBJ2-2; TRBD2 matches 13 bases. Losses at the gene ends were 3 bases for V and 6 bases for J; bases not matched to a gene: 4. Germline V lookup: CDR1 MGHRA, CDR2 YSYEKL. The CDR3 length is 16 residues.

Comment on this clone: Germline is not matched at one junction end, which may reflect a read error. The CDR3 DNA sequence: TGTGCCTGCAGTGCTCGGACAGGGGTTAGCACCGGGGAGCTGTTTTTT. Its translation: CACSARTGVSTGELFF. This rearrangement joins TRBV25-1 to TRBJ2-2; the match to TRBD1 covers 9 bases. This CDR3 comprises 16 residues. Per germline, CDR1 MGHDK and CDR2 SYGVNS. Variable domain in full (rest from reference TRBV25-1 and TRBJ2-2): EADIYQTPRYLVIGTGKKITLECSQTMGHDKMYWYQQDPGMELHLIHYSYGVNSTEKGDLSSESTVSRIRTEHFPLTLESARPSHTSQYLCACSARTGVSTGELFFGEGSRLTVL.

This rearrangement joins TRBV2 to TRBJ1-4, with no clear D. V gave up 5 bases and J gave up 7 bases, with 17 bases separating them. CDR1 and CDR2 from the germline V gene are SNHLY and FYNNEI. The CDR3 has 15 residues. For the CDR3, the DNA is TGTGCCAGCAGTTATATGGCGGGTGGAGCTGAAAAACTGTTTTTT. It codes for CASSYMAGGAEKLFF. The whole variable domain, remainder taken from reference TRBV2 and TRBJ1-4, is EPEVTQTPSHQVTQMGQEVILRCVPISNHLYFYWYRQILGQKVEFLVSFYNNEISEKSEIFDDQFSVERPDGSNFTLKIRSTKLEDSAMYFCASSYMAGGAEKLFFGSGTQLSVL.

CDR3 residues: CASSRLRGDQETQYF. As DNA, the CDR3 is TGTGCCAGCAGCCGATTACGGGGGGACCAAGAGACCCAGTACTTC. V gene TRBV7-8 combines with J gene TRBJ2-5, with 7 bases fitting TRBD2. Unmatched junction bases numbered 6, after V lost 5 bases and J lost 0 bases. Germline CDR1 is SGHVS and CDR2 is FQNEAQ. This CDR3 is 15 amino acids long.

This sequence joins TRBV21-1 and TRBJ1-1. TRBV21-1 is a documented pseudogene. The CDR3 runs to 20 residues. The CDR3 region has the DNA TGTGCCAGCAGCAAAGAATTAGTCGGGGGGATGGGGGGGGTGAACACTGAAGCTTTCTTT. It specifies CASSKELVGGMGGVNTEAFF.

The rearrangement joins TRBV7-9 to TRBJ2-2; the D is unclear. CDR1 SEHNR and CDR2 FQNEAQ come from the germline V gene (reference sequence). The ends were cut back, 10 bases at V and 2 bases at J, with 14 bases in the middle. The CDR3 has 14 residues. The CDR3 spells CATTGSPNTGELFF. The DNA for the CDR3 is TGTGCCACCACCGGGTCGCCAAACACCGGGGAGCTGTTTTTT. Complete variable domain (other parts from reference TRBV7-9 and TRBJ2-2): DTGVSQNPRHKITKRGQNVTFRCDPISEHNRLYWYRQTLGQGPEFLTYFQNEAQLEKSRLLSDRFSAERPKGSFSTLEIQRTEQGDSAMYLCATTGSPNTGELFFGEGSRLTVL.

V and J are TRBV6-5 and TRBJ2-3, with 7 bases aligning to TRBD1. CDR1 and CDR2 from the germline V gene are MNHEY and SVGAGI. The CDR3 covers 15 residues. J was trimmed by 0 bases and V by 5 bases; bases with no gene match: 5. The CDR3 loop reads CASSIRDSSTDTQYF. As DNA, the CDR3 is TGTGCCAGCAGTATCAGGGACAGTAGCACAGATACGCAGTATTTT.

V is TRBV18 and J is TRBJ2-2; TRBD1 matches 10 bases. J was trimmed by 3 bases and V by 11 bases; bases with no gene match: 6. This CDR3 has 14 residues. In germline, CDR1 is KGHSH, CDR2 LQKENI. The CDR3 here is CASRQGADTGELFF. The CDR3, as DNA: TGTGCCTCACGACAGGGGGCCGACACCGGGGAGCTGTTTTTT.

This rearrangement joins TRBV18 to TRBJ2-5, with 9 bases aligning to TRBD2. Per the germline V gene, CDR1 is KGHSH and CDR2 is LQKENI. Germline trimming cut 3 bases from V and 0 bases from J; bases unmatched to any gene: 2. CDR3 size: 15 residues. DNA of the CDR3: TGTGCCAGCTCACCGTTAGCGGGGGACCAAGAGACCCAGTACTTC. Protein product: CASSPLAGDQETQYF.

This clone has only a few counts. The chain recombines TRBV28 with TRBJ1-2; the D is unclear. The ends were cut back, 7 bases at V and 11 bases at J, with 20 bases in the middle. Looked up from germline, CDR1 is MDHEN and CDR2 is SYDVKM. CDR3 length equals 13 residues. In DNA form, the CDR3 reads TGTGCCAGCATCCACCCGCCGCACAGAGGGTACACCTTC. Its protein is CASIHPPHRGYTF.

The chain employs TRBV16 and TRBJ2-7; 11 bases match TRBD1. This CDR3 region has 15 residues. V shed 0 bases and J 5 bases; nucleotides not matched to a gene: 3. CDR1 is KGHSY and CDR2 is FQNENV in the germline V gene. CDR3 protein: CASSQSPGQGDEQYF. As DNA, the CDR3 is TGTGCCAGCAGCCAATCGCCGGGACAGGGGGACGAGCAGTACTTC.

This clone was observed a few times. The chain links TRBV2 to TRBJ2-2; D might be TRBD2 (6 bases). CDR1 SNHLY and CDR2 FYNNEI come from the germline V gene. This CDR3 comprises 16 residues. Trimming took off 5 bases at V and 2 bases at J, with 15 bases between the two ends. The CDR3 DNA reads TGTGCCAGCAGTAAGATGGGGACTCTCAACACCGGGGAGCTGTTTTTT. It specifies CASSKMGTLNTGELFF.

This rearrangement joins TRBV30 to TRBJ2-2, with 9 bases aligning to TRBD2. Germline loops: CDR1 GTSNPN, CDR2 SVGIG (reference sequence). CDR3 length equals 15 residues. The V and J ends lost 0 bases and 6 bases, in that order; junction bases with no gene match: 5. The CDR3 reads CAWSVETSGAGELFF. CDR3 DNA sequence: TGTGCCTGGAGTGTAGAGACTAGCGGTGCCGGGGAGCTGTTTTTT.

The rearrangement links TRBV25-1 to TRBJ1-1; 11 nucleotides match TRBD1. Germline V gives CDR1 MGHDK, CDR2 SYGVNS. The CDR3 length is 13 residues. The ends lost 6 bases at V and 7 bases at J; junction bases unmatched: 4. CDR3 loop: CASRRTGGYEAFF. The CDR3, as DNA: TGTGCCAGCAGGAGGACAGGGGGCTATGAAGCTTTCTTT.

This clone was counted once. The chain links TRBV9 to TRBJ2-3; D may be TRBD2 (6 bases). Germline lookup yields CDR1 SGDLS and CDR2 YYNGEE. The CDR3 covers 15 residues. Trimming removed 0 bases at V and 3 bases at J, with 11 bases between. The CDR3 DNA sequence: TGTGCCAGCAGCGTAGGGCCAGCGGGTACAGATACGCAGTATTTT. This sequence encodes CASSVGPAGTDTQYF.

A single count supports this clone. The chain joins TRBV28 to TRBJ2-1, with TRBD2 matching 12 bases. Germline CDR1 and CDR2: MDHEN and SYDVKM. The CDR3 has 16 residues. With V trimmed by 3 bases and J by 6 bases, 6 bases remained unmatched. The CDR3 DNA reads TGTGCCAGCAGTTTCTGGACTAGCGGGGAACCCAATGAGCAGTTCTTC. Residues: CASSFWTSGEPNEQFF. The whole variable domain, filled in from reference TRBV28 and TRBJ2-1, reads DVKVTQSSRYLVKRTGEKVFLECVQDMDHENMFWYRQDPGLGLRLIYFSYDVKMKEKGDIPEGYSVSREKKERFSLILESASTNQTSMYLCASSFWTSGEPNEQFFGPGTRLTVL.

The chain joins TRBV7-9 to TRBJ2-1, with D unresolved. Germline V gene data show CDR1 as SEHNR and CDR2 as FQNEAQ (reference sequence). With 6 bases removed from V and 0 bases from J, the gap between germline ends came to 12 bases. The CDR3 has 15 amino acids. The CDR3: CASRQTMSSYNEQFF. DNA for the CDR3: TGTGCCAGCAGACAAACTATGAGCTCCTACAATGAGCAGTTCTTC.